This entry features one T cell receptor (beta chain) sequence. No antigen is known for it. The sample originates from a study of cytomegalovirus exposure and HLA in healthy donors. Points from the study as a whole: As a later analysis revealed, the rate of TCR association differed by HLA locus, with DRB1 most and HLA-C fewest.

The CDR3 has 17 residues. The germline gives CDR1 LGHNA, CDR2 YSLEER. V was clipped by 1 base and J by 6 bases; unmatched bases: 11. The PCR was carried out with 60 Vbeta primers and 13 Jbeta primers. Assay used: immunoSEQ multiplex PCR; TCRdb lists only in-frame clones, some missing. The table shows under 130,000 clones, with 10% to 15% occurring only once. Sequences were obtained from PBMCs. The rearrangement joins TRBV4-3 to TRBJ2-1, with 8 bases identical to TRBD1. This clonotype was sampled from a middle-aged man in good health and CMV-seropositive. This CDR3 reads CASSQGWVRGRRNEQFF. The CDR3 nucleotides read TGCGCCAGCAGCCAAGGGTGGGTCAGGGGGCGCCGCAATGAGCAGTTCTTC.